One and the same sample provided the 16 T cell receptor beta chains below, sequenced in a study of CD8 T cells in Susac syndrome. Random hexamers primed reverse transcription of about 0.45 to 1 ug RNA. TCRdb re-called the immunoSEQ multiplex PCR reads with MiXCR, one entry per CDR3 protein. The table includes 300,000 or so distinct CDR3 sequences, 92% detected once. The sample taken for sequencing was CD4+ T cells from PBMCs. Source of these receptors: a human donor with multiple sclerosis.

This clonotype has just one count. The chain uses TRBV5-4 and TRBJ1-5; D not certain. Per the germline V gene, CDR1 is SGHNT and CDR2 is YYREEE (reference sequence). The CDR3 is 14 amino acids. Deletions cut 0 bases from V and 5 bases from J, with 9 bases between. The CDR3 is CASSLAGMDQPQHF. The CDR3 bases are TGTGCCAGCAGCTTGGCAGGAATGGATCAGCCCCAGCATTTT. The complete variable domain, with remaining parts taken from reference TRBV5-4 and TRBJ1-5, reads ETGVTQSPTHLIKTRGQQVTLRCSSQSGHNTVSWYQQALGQGPQFIFQYYREEENGRGNFPPRFSGLQFPNYSSELNVNALELDDSALYLCASSLAGMDQPQHFGDGTRLSIL.

V usage is TRBV28 and J usage is TRBJ1-5, with TRBD1 matching 11 bases. The CDR3 extends over 15 amino acids. Trimming took 9 bases from V and 7 from J; bases not matched to a gene: 11. CDR1 and CDR2 from the germline V gene are MDHEN and SYDVKM. Here the CDR3 reads CASLSPGTGGQPQHF. The CDR3 bases are TGTGCCAGTTTAAGTCCCGGGACAGGGGGACAGCCCCAGCATTTT.

The chain couples TRBV3-1 to TRBJ1-1; tentative D call: TRBD1 (5 bases). The germline V and J ends were trimmed by 3 bases and 0 bases, with 11 bases remaining between them. This CDR3 is 15 amino acids long. CDR1 and CDR2 (germline): LGHDT, YNNKEL (reference sequence). In DNA, the CDR3 is TGTGCCAGCAGCCAGTACAGGAATTTGAACACTGAAGCTTTCTTT. Protein sequence: CASSQYRNLNTEAFF.

The rearrangement uses TRBV7-8 and TRBJ2-7; a weak D match, TRBD2 (6 bases). The CDR3 totals 15 residues. The germline V gene encodes CDR1 SGHVS and CDR2 FQNEAQ. The V and J ends lost 4 bases and 3 bases respectively, with 16 bases between them. CDR3 nucleotide sequence: TGTGCCAGCAGCTCCGCTTTGGGGGGAGGCTACGAGCAGTACTTC. Translated: CASSSALGGGYEQYF. Full variable domain (rest looked up from reference TRBV7-8 and TRBJ2-7): GAGVSQSPRYKVAKRGQDVALRCDPISGHVSLFWYQQALGQGPEFLTYFQNEAQLDKSGLPSDRFFAERPEGSVSTLKIQRTQQEDSAVYLCASSSALGGGYEQYFGPGTRLTVT.

V and J are TRBV30 and TRBJ1-3; D gene unclear. CDR1 is GTSNPN and CDR2 is SVGIG in the germline V gene (reference sequence). Between the trimmed V and J ends, which lost 7 bases and 2 bases, there was a span of 18 bases. The CDR3 sequence is 15 residues long. In DNA form, the CDR3 reads TGTGCCTCCCGTGAAGTGGTAGGGACTGGAAACACCATATATTTT. Protein product: CASREVVGTGNTIYF.

The V gene is TRBV4-1, the J gene TRBJ1-5; D is unresolved. Per the germline V gene, CDR1 is MGHRA and CDR2 is YSYEKL. Trimming took off 5 bases at V and 0 bases at J, with 29 bases between the two ends. There are 21 residues in the CDR3. The CDR3 spells CASSELTSVGFGSNSNQPQHF. The CDR3 DNA follows: TGCGCCAGCAGCGAACTGACCAGTGTTGGATTCGGGAGTAATAGCAATCAGCCCCAGCATTTT.

V and J are TRBV7-2 and TRBJ1-1; weak D call: TRBD1 (6 bases). Germline loops: CDR1 SGHTA, CDR2 FQGNSA. The CDR3 is 14 residues long. V shed 3 bases and J shed 6 bases, with 14 bases lying between them. CDR3: CASSLGAGVPEAFF. Here the CDR3 DNA reads TGTGCCAGCAGCTTGGGGGCGGGAGTACCTGAAGCTTTCTTT.

This chain connects TRBV12-3 or TRBV12-4 to TRBJ2-1; TRBD1 matches at 10 bases. The CDR3 spans 15 residues. The V and J ends lost 4 bases and 7 bases, in that order; junction bases with no gene match: 7. CDR3 DNA sequence: TGTGCCAGCAGTTCAGGACAGGGGGTAGTGAATGAGCAGTTCTTC. Residues: CASSSGQGVVNEQFF.

This sequence joins TRBV5-4 and TRBJ1-2, with D unclear. Germline V gene sequence: CDR1 SGHNT, CDR2 YYREEE (reference sequence). The CDR3 length is 12 residues. Deletions cut 3 bases from V and 4 bases from J, with 7 bases between. CDR3 protein: CASSSDLYGYTF. The CDR3 nucleotides are TGTGCCAGCAGCTCGGACCTCTATGGCTACACCTTC.

This clonotype occurred once. J is TRBJ2-2 and V is TRBV30; D perhaps matches TRBD2 (6 bases). Germline V gives CDR1 GTSNPN, CDR2 SVGIG (reference sequence). This CDR3 has 14 amino acids. V gave up 3 bases and J gave up 7 bases, with 15 bases separating them. The CDR3 nucleotides are TGTGCCTGGAGCACGGGACTCCAAAGCGGGGAGCTGTTTTTT. It specifies CAWSTGLQSGELFF.

V usage is TRBV11-3 and J usage is TRBJ2-3; D remains unclear. Trimming left V 0 bases short and J 5 bases short, with 6 bases between. The CDR3 contains 13 residues. CDR1 is SGHNT, CDR2 YENEEA, per germline. CDR3 amino acids: CASSLDQEDTQYF. As DNA, the CDR3 is TGTGCCAGCAGCTTAGATCAGGAAGATACGCAGTATTTT.

The chain joins TRBV27 to TRBJ1-3, with D possibly TRBD1 on 5 matching bases. This CDR3 contains 15 residues. CDR1 and CDR2 (germline): MNHEY, SMNVEV (reference sequence). Trimming took 6 bases from V and 0 from J, leaving 12 bases between them. In nucleotides, the CDR3 is TGTGCCAGCAGCATCGACAGAACCTCTGGAAACACCATATATTTT. This codes for CASSIDRTSGNTIYF.

The chain couples TRBV12-3 or TRBV12-4 to TRBJ2-2; no reliable D call. V dropped 5 bases and J dropped 0 bases, with 16 bases sitting between them. The CDR3 covers 17 residues. CDR3 coding DNA: TGTGCCAGCAGTCCAGTGGTGGGAAGACCGAACACCGGGGAGCTGTTTTTT. The encoded protein is CASSPVVGRPNTGELFF.

V gene TRBV6-2 or TRBV6-3 combines with J gene TRBJ2-7, with 9 bases lining up with TRBD2. Germline V gene data show CDR1 as MNHEY and CDR2 as SVGEGT. The CDR3 length is 13 residues. The trim removed 10 bases at V and 2 bases at J, leaving 6 bases unmatched. This CDR3 is CATSSGNTYEQYF. Written as DNA, the CDR3 is TGTGCCACCTCTAGCGGGAATACCTACGAGCAGTACTTC.

The CDR3 bases are TGTGCCAGCAGGAGCTCCTATAATTCACCCCTCCACTTT. Its protein is CASRSSYNSPLHF. This chain uses TRBV2 with TRBJ1-6; D gene ambiguous. Deletions cut 6 bases from V and 0 bases from J, with 3 bases between. Per the germline V gene, CDR1 is SNHLY and CDR2 is FYNNEI. CDR3 length equals 13 residues.

The chain couples TRBV29-1 to TRBJ2-1; D might be TRBD1 or TRBD2, each matching 5 bases. CDR1 and CDR2 from the germline V gene are SQVTM and ANQGSEA. V lost 3 bases and J 7 bases, leaving 19 bases between the germline ends. The CDR3 has 15 amino acids. CDR3 nucleotide sequence: TGCAGCGTTGATGGTGGGGCCGGTACGGGGAATGAGCAGTTCTTC. Its translation is CSVDGGAGTGNEQFF.